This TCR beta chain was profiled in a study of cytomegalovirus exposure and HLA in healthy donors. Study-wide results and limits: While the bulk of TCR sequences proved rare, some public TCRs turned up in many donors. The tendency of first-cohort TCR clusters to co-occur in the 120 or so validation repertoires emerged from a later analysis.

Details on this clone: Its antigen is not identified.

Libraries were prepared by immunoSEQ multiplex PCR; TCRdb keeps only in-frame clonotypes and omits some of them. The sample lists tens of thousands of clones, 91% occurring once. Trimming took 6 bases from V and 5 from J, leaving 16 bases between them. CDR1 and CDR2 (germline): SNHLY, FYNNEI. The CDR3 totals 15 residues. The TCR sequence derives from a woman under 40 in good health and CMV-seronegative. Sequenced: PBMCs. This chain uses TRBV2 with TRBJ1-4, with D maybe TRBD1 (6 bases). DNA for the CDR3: TGTGCCAGCAGGATACAGGGAGGGGTCAATGAAAAACTGTTTTTT. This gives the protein CASRIQGGVNEKLFF.